This T cell receptor (beta chain) emerged from a study of T cells in Graves' hyperthyroidism and ophthalmopathy. General study points: In the blood, most expanded thyroid clonotypes above 0.001 appeared as well. Progression to ophthalmopathy was predicted a median of roughly 6.5 months early.

Concerning this clonotype: No antigen is known for it.

Stable hyperthyroidism: no ophthalmopathy progression over 18 months of follow-up. Reasons for excluding patients were uncontrolled infection, other autoimmune disease, pregnancy or lactation. It was RNA transcripts that yielded the amplified TCR beta CDR3 regions. The HTBI primer set drove a first-round RT-PCR of the TCR CDR3. TCRdb re-called the multiplex PCR reads through MiXCR, storing one row per CDR3 protein. There are a few hundred thousand distinct CDR3 sequences in the sample; roughly 50% occur only once, and around 7.7% lies in the top ten. CDR3 size: 14 residues. V dropped 5 bases and J dropped 6; count of bases not matched to a gene: 7. Germline CDR1 reads SGHVS; CDR2 reads FNYEAQ.

Material for sequencing was peripheral blood or thyroid tissue (not recorded which). This chain connects TRBV7-6 to TRBJ2-7, with 10 bases aligning to TRBD1. The clonotype originates from a woman in her late teens or twenties with Graves' hyperthyroidism. CDR3: CASSPGQGPLEQYF. The CDR3 nucleotides read TGTGCCAGCAGCCCGGGACAGGGGCCTCTCGAGCAGTACTTC.